Shown below are 26 T cell receptor beta chains from a single sample sequenced in a study of blood T cell repertoires in COVID-19. TCRdb's copy holds only in-frame clones and misses some; the assay was immunoSEQ multiplex PCR. The repertoire holds about 220,000 clones, about 80% seen once, with about 2.3% in the top ten. Sequenced: peripheral blood. Receptors were obtained from a woman aged 60-75 years with acute or convalescent COVID-19.

The J gene is TRBJ2-2, the V gene TRBV2; TRBD2 aligns across 13 bases. The CDR3 totals 16 residues. Trimming removed 6 bases from V and 5 bases from J; junction bases left unmatched: 6. Germline lookup yields CDR1 SNHLY and CDR2 FYNNEI. This chain's CDR3 is CASRGTSGEGTGELFF. As DNA, the CDR3 is TGTGCCAGCAGGGGGACTAGCGGGGAGGGGACCGGGGAGCTGTTTTTT.

The chain carries TRBV6-5 and TRBJ1-6, with 7 bases that match TRBD1. The CDR3 sequence is 15 residues long. Germline CDR1 MNHEY, CDR2 SVGAGI. Trimming cost V 0 bases and J 7 bases; bases outside gene matches: 3. The CDR3, as DNA: TGTGCCAGCAGTTACTCTGGCAGGGGGAATTCACCCCTCCACTTT. Its protein product is CASSYSGRGNSPLHF.

The chain employs TRBV6-2 or TRBV6-3 and TRBJ1-2; the D gene is possibly TRBD1 (6 bases). The CDR3 consists of 13 residues. V dropped 6 bases and J dropped 3 bases, with 11 bases sitting between them. Germline loops: CDR1 MNHEY, CDR2 SVGEGT. The CDR3 coding sequence is TGTGCCAGCAGCCCCGGGACACACTATGGCTACACCTTC. Its protein is CASSPGTHYGYTF.

The rearrangement joins TRBV25-1 to TRBJ1-6, with a possible D match to TRBD1 (6 bases). The V gene lost 7 bases and the J gene lost 7 bases, with 17 bases spanning the gap. CDR1 MGHDK and CDR2 SYGVNS come from the germline V gene. The CDR3 covers 15 residues. The CDR3 DNA reads TGTGCCAGCACCCCAGGGACAATACGAAATTCACCCCTCCACTTT. It yields the protein CASTPGTIRNSPLHF.

The chain links TRBV5-1 to TRBJ2-7; 7 bases are a match to TRBD1. Trimming removed 0 bases from V and 2 bases from J; junction bases left unmatched: 5. This CDR3 is 15 amino acids long. Germline V CDR1 and CDR2: SGHRS, YFSETQ. The CDR3: CASSLGTGNTYEQYF. The CDR3 DNA is TGCGCCAGCAGCTTGGGGACAGGTAACACCTACGAGCAGTACTTC. The full variable domain, with the rest looked up from reference TRBV5-1 and TRBJ2-7, is KAGVTQTPRYLIKTRGQQVTLSCSPISGHRSVSWYQQTPGQGLQFLFEYFSETQRNKGNFPGRFSGRQFSNSRSEMNVSTLELGDSALYLCASSLGTGNTYEQYFGPGTRLTVT.

V gene TRBV29-1 combines with J gene TRBJ2-7; weak D call: TRBD2 (6 bases). The CDR3 totals 13 residues. Between the trimmed V and J ends, which lost 4 bases and 0 bases, there was a span of 10 bases. The germline V gene encodes CDR1 SQVTM and CDR2 ANQGSEA. Here the CDR3 DNA reads TGCAGCGTTGGCGGGGTCAACTCCTACGAGCAGTACTTC. Residues: CSVGGVNSYEQYF.

DNA of the CDR3: TGTGCCAGCAGCTTAAGAGACAGGGTCTATGGCTACACCTTC. Translated: CASSLRDRVYGYTF. The chain uses TRBV7-9 and TRBJ1-2; 7 positions match TRBD1. The J segment lost 4 bases and the V segment lost 2 bases, leaving 4 bases of the junction unmatched. Germline values: CDR1 SEHNR, CDR2 FQNEAQ (reference sequence). The CDR3 consists of 14 residues. Together with reference TRBV7-9 and TRBJ1-2, the CDR3 gives the full variable domain: DTGVSQNPRHKITKRGQNVTFRCDPISEHNRLYWYRQTLGQGPEFLTYFQNEAQLEKSRLLSDRFSAERPKGSFSTLEIQRTEQGDSAMYLCASSLRDRVYGYTFGSGTRLTVV.

This chain joins TRBV4-2 and TRBJ2-5; TRBD2 is a possible D gene (6 bases). The CDR3 runs 14 residues. CDR1 and CDR2 from the germline V gene are LGHNA and YNFKEQ. The V end was cut by 3 bases, the J end by 5 bases, with 13 bases between. The CDR3 sequence is CASSQGPGGETQYF. In DNA form, the CDR3 reads TGTGCCAGCAGCCAGGGACCCGGGGGTGAGACCCAGTACTTC.

CDR3 amino acids: CASSRTSGGTFREQYF. The CDR3 DNA sequence: TGCGCCAGCAGCCGAACTAGCGGGGGTACCTTTCGGGAGCAGTACTTC. The chain uses TRBV5-1 and TRBJ2-7; 11 bases map to TRBD2. Germline CDR1 and CDR2: SGHRS and YFSETQ. J gave up 7 bases and V 4 bases, and 13 bases lay outside the gene matches. This CDR3 comprises 16 residues.

This chain connects TRBV19 to TRBJ1-2; 7 bases map to TRBD1. CDR3 length equals 15 residues. Germline V CDR1 and CDR2: LNHDA, SQIVND (reference sequence). The trim removed 3 bases at V and 0 bases at J, leaving 4 bases unmatched. The DNA of the CDR3 is TGTGCCAGTAGTATGGGAGGACAGGCTAACTATGGCTACACCTTC. It translates to CASSMGGQANYGYTF. The full variable domain, its missing parts supplied by reference TRBV19 and TRBJ1-2, is DGGITQSPKYLFRKEGQNVTLSCEQNLNHDAMYWYRQDPGQGLRLIYYSQIVNDFQKGDIAEGYSVSREKKESFPLTVTSAQKNPTAFYLCASSMGGQANYGYTFGSGTRLTVV.

The chain has TRBV5-6 and TRBJ2-1, with 13 positions matching TRBD2. In germline, CDR1 is SGHDT, CDR2 YYEEEE. The V segment lost 0 bases and the J segment 1 base; nucleotides outside the gene matches: 4. The CDR3 consists of 18 residues. In nucleotides, the CDR3 is TGTGCCAGCAGCTTGGAGTTGACTAGCGGGGGGTCCTACAATGAGCAGTTCTTC. It yields the protein CASSLELTSGGSYNEQFF.

A few counts support this clone. The V gene is TRBV18, the J gene TRBJ2-3, with D perhaps TRBD2 (7 bases). Trimming took 2 bases from V and 5 from J, leaving 11 bases between them. This CDR3 spans 14 amino acids. Germline CDR1 reads KGHSH; CDR2 reads LQKENI. The CDR3 reads CASSPGGAGDTQYF. DNA for the CDR3: TGTGCCAGCTCACCAGGGGGGGCCGGAGATACGCAGTATTTT. Full variable domain (missing parts from reference TRBV18 and TRBJ2-3): NAGVMQNPRHLVRRRGQEARLRCSPMKGHSHVYWYRQLPEEGLKFMVYLQKENIIDESGMPKERFSAEFPKEGPSILRIQQVVRGDSAAYFCASSPGGAGDTQYFGPGTRLTVL.

The chain's CDR3 is CASSPNFLNEQFF. In DNA, the CDR3 is TGTGCCAGCAGCCCTAATTTTTTAAATGAGCAGTTCTTC. This chain uses TRBV3-1 (or the pseudogene TRBV3-2) with TRBJ2-1; D remains ambiguous. The germline CDR1 and CDR2 sequences are LGHDT and YNNKEL (reference sequence). The V end was cut by 4 bases, the J end by 7 bases, with 11 bases between. The CDR3 is 13 amino acids.

A remark on this clone: Within the sample, other DNA sequences also encode this same CDR3. CDR3 DNA sequence: TGTGCCTGGAGTGAGGGGGGCAATCAGCCCCAGCATTTT. This translates into CAWSEGGNQPQHF. The chain employs TRBV30 and TRBJ1-5; D perhaps matches TRBD1 (6 bases). Germline CDR1 reads GTSNPN; CDR2 reads SVGIG (reference sequence). The CDR3 length is 13 residues. The V and J ends lost 1 base and 2 bases respectively, with 6 bases between them. Full variable domain (rest looked up from reference TRBV30 and TRBJ1-5): SQTIHQWPATLVQPVGSPLSLECTVEGTSNPNLYWYRQAAGRGLQLLFYSVGIGQISSEVPQNLSASRPQDRQFILSSKKLLLSDSGFYLCAWSEGGNQPQHFGDGTRLSIL.

The chain uses TRBV4-1 and TRBJ1-2; 9 bases fit TRBD1. The V gene end was trimmed by 1 base and the J gene end by 6 bases; junction bases not matched to a gene: 9. The CDR3 is made up of 16 amino acids. Germline V gene data show CDR1 as MGHRA and CDR2 as YSYEKL. CDR3: CASSQVLGTGSHGYTF. CDR3 sequence (DNA): TGCGCCAGCAGCCAAGTGTTAGGGACAGGGAGTCATGGCTACACCTTC.

This clone showed up just once. The J gene is TRBJ1-3, the V gene TRBV5-1; maybe TRBD1 (6 bases). Germline lookup yields CDR1 SGHRS and CDR2 YFSETQ. The CDR3 contains 13 residues. V lost 4 bases, J lost 12 bases, and 17 bases lay in between. The CDR3, as DNA: TGCGCCAGCAGCCCCAAGGGGGAGGGACTCATATATTTT. Its protein is CASSPKGEGLIYF.

This clone came up once. The rearrangement links TRBV13 to TRBJ1-5; 7 positions match TRBD1. Germline-derived CDR1 and CDR2 are PRHDT and FYEKMQ (reference sequence). CDR3 length equals 15 residues. J gave up 5 bases and V 0 bases, and 4 bases lay outside the gene matches. Here the CDR3 reads CASSLGGTAHQPQHF. DNA of the CDR3: TGTGCCAGCAGCTTAGGGGGGACAGCGCATCAGCCCCAGCATTTT.

The rearrangement uses TRBV2 and TRBJ1-1; D may be TRBD1 (6 bases). CDR1 and CDR2 (germline): SNHLY, FYNNEI. The CDR3 loop spans 13 amino acids. V gave up 9 bases and J gave up 0 bases, with 11 bases separating them. The CDR3 region is CASNREMNTEAFF. CDR3 DNA: TGTGCCAGTAACAGGGAAATGAACACTGAAGCTTTCTTT.

At least ten counts were recorded for this clone. The J gene is TRBJ1-1, the V gene TRBV2; TRBD1 matches at 10 bases. V lost 6 bases, J lost 4 bases, and 5 bases stayed unmatched. CDR1 is SNHLY and CDR2 is FYNNEI in the germline V gene. The CDR3 sequence is 14 residues long. The CDR3 coding sequence is TGTGCCAGCAGAGAGGGACAGGGGACCACTGAAGCTTTCTTT. Translated, it gives CASREGQGTTEAFF.

This clone was found a few times. The chain combines TRBV5-1 with TRBJ2-7, with 9 bases matching TRBD1. This CDR3 comprises 14 residues. CDR1 and CDR2 from the germline V gene are SGHRS and YFSETQ. V lost 4 bases, J lost 6 bases, and 8 bases stayed unmatched. Here the CDR3 reads CASSAGQGSGEQYF. CDR3 nucleotide sequence: TGCGCCAGCAGCGCGGGACAGGGATCCGGCGAGCAGTACTTC. Filled out from reference TRBV5-1 and TRBJ2-7, the complete variable domain reads KAGVTQTPRYLIKTRGQQVTLSCSPISGHRSVSWYQQTPGQGLQFLFEYFSETQRNKGNFPGRFSGRQFSNSRSEMNVSTLELGDSALYLCASSAGQGSGEQYFGPGTRLTVT.

The chain is built from TRBV7-3 and TRBJ2-5; the D gene is possibly TRBD1 (6 bases). CDR3 length: 13 amino acids. Germline V CDR1 and CDR2: SGHTA, FQGTGA. V lost 5 bases to trimming and J lost 5 bases, with 12 bases between them. This CDR3 is CASSPQGSETQYF. CDR3 nucleotides: TGTGCCAGCAGCCCACAGGGTAGCGAGACCCAGTACTTC.

J is TRBJ1-5 and V is TRBV3-1 (or the pseudogene TRBV3-2), with D unclear. From germline, CDR1 is LGHDT and CDR2 YNNKEL (reference sequence). CDR3 length: 13 amino acids. V lost 4 bases, J lost 4 bases, and 8 bases lay in between. CDR3 in amino acids: CASSPNKNQPQHF. The CDR3, as DNA: TGTGCCAGCAGCCCAAACAAGAATCAGCCCCAGCATTTT.

The chain couples TRBV7-2 to TRBJ1-3; 9 bases map to TRBD1. V lost 5 bases and J lost 2; bases outside the gene matches: 7. Germline-derived CDR1 and CDR2 are SGHTA and FQGNSA. The CDR3 extends over 16 amino acids. CDR3 in amino acids: CASSTDTGGPGNTIYF. The CDR3 nucleotides read TGTGCCAGCAGCACGGATACAGGGGGCCCTGGAAACACCATATATTTT.

CDR3 region: CAISEWRDHNYGYTF. The CDR3 region has the DNA TGTGCCATCAGTGAGTGGAGAGACCATAACTATGGCTACACCTTC. The chain combines TRBV10-3 with TRBJ1-2; no clear D gene. The V gene's germline CDR1 is ENHRY and CDR2 SYGVKD. The CDR3 is 15 residues long. Trimming removed 1 base at V and 1 base at J, with 10 bases between.

The chain recombines TRBV7-6 with TRBJ1-5; 8 bases match TRBD1. Germline V CDR1 and CDR2: SGHVS, FNYEAQ. The CDR3 is made up of 15 amino acids. J was trimmed by 6 bases and V by 1 base; bases with no gene match: 5. DNA of the CDR3: TGTGCCAGCAGCTTAGGGACAGGGCGGGGTCAGCCCCAGCATTTT. Translated, it gives CASSLGTGRGQPQHF.

The chain is built from TRBV5-8 and TRBJ1-2; 7 nucleotides agree with TRBD1. In germline, CDR1 is SGHTS, CDR2 YDEGEE. J lost 4 bases, V lost 0 bases, and 9 bases had no gene match. This CDR3 contains 16 residues. CDR3 DNA sequence: TGTGCCAGCAGCTTGGGGGGACAGCCCCCTTCCTATGGCTACACCTTC. Encoded protein: CASSLGGQPPSYGYTF.